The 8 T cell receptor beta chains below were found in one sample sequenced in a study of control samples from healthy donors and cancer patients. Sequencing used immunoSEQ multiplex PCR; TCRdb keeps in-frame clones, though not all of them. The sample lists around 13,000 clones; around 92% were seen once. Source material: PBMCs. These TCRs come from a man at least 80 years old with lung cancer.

The CDR3 here is CASSPPGQGAQPQHF. In DNA form, the CDR3 reads TGCGCCAGCAGCCCGCCGGGACAGGGAGCCCAGCCCCAGCATTTT. The chain recombines TRBV23-1 with TRBJ1-5; 9 nucleotides match TRBD1. TRBV23-1 is filed as an ORF, its function uncertain. The CDR3 loop spans 15 amino acids. V lost 6 bases and J lost 7; bases outside the gene matches: 10.

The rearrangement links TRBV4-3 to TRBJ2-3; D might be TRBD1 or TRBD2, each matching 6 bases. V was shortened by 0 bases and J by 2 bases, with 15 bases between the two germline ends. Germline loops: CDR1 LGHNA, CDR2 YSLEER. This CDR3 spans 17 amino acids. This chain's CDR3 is CASSQDWWGALTDTQYF. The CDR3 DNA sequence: TGCGCCAGCAGCCAAGATTGGTGGGGGGCTCTCACAGATACGCAGTATTTT.

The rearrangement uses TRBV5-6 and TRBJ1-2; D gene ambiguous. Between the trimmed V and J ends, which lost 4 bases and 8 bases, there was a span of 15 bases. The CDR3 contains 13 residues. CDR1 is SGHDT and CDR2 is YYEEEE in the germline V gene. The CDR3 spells CASSQRPDTGYTF. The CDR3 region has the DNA TGTGCCAGCAGCCAACGACCCGACACGGGCTACACCTTC.

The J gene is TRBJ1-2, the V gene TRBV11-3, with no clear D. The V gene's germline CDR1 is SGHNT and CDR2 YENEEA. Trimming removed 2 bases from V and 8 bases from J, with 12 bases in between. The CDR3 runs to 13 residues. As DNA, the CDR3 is TGTGCCAGCAGCTTAAGCGGGGTGGGAGGCTACACCTTC. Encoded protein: CASSLSGVGGYTF.

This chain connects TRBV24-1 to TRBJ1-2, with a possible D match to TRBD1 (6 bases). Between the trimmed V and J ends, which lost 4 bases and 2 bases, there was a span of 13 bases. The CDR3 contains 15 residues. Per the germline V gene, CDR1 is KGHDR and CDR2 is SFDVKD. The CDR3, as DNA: TGTGCCACCAGTGACCTACAGGGCGAGAACTATGGCTACACCTTC. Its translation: CATSDLQGENYGYTF.

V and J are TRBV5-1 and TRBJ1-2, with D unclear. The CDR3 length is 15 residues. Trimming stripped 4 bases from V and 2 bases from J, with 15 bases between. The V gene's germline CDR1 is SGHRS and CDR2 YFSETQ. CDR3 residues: CASSPSGSANYGYTF. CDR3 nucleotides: TGCGCCAGCAGCCCCTCGGGCAGTGCAAACTATGGCTACACCTTC.

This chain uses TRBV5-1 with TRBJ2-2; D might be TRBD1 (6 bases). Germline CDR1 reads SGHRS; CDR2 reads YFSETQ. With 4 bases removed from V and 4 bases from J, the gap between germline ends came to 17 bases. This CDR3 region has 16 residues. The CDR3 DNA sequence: TGCGCCAGCAGCCCCAATCCCGGACAGCCCACCGGGGAGCTGTTTTTT. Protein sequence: CASSPNPGQPTGELFF. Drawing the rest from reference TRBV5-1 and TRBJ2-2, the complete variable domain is KAGVTQTPRYLIKTRGQQVTLSCSPISGHRSVSWYQQTPGQGLQFLFEYFSETQRNKGNFPGRFSGRQFSNSRSEMNVSTLELGDSALYLCASSPNPGQPTGELFFGEGSRLTVL.

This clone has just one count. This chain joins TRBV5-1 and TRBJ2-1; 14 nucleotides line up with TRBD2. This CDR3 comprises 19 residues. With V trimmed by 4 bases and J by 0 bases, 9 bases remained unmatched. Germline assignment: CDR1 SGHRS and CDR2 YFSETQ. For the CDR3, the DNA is TGCGCCAGCAGCCTTGGGACTAGCGGGGGCCTCAGCTCCTACAATGAGCAGTTCTTC. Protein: CASSLGTSGGLSSYNEQFF.